Sequencing of this T cell receptor beta chain was carried out in a study of cytotoxic CD8 clonotypes in ibrutinib-treated CLL. Study-level background: Overall, around 25 responses were partial and 2 complete; following median approximately 65 months, about 14 patients stayed remitted and approximately 12 progressed. The taking of response samples occurred after a median about 13 months of treatment, with a range of 6 to 36.

This CDR3 has 14 residues. CDR1 is SGHRS and CDR2 is YFSETQ in the germline V gene. V was trimmed by 3 bases and J by 4 bases, leaving 13 bases between them. Comments on this clone: Its antigen is as yet unknown.

Study findings and constraints: Whereas clonality rose at ibrutinib response, it declined toward baseline at progression.

Sequencing sought depths of 1 in 200,000 to 1 in 1 million T cells. Assay used: immunoSEQ multiplex PCR; TCRdb lists only in-frame clones, some missing. This table holds over 9,000 clones, over 60% found once. Material: PBMCs, obtained at disease progression, from a patient treated with ibrutinib. This TCR came from a human donor with chronic lymphocytic leukemia. V and J are TRBV5-1 and TRBJ2-5; D possibly uses TRBD1 or TRBD2 (5 bases each). CDR3 in DNA: TGCGCCAGCAGCTCAGGGACGGTGGGAGAGACCCAGTACTTC. Protein: CASSSGTVGETQYF. The variable domain in full, with the rest retrieved from reference TRBV5-1 and TRBJ2-5, is KAGVTQTPRYLIKTRGQQVTLSCSPISGHRSVSWYQQTPGQGLQFLFEYFSETQRNKGNFPGRFSGRQFSNSRSEMNVSTLELGDSALYLCASSSGTVGETQYFGPGTRLLVL.